This T cell receptor (beta chain) was sequenced during a study of blood T cell repertoires in COVID-19. The data were produced by immunoSEQ multiplex PCR, yet TCRdb's version contains in-frame clones alone and is incomplete. The repertoire includes under 250,000 clones, about 85% of them detected once, and approximately 1.8% sits in the top ten. The CDR3 sequence is 21 residues long. CDR1 and CDR2 from the germline V gene are MGHRA and YSYEKL. The V gene end was trimmed by 0 bases and the J gene end by 0 bases; junction bases not matched to a gene: 14. This clone has just one count. The rearrangement links TRBV4-1 to TRBJ2-1; 10 bases line up with TRBD2. Sequencing input: peripheral blood. This sequence originates from a man younger than 40 who had recovered from COVID-19. Here the CDR3 DNA reads TGCGCCAGCAGCCAAGAGTCGGGTGTCCTAGCGGGGGCCAGCTCCTACAATGAGCAGTTCTTC. Translation: CASSQESGVLAGASSYNEQFF.